What follows is one T cell receptor (beta chain) and its context. TCRdb fed the RACE reads into MiXCR, producing one record per CDR3 protein. The table lists around 380,000 distinct CDR3 sequences, around 5.5% of them singletons. Time point in this sample: pre-sensitization, week 0. Treatment specified: therapeutic diphenylcyclopropenone sensitization with weekly scalp DPC. Deletions cut 0 bases from V and 9 bases from J, with 12 bases between. Germline V gives CDR1 LGHNA, CDR2 YNFKEQ. The CDR3 spans 15 residues. This record comes from a study of human T cells and chemical hapten exposure. The chain recombines TRBV4-2 with TRBJ1-6; D may be TRBD1 (6 bases). The sequence was collected from a woman aged 18-30 years with alopecia areata. Some clones in this sample may be carry-over from other donors' samples. The sample was whole blood, taken in connection with sensitization to the hapten diphenylcyclopropenone (DPC). DNA of the CDR3: TGTGCCAGCAGCCAAGAAGGGGGTATAAGTTCACCCCTCCACTTT. It is translated as CASSQEGGISSPLHF.